A selection of T cell receptor beta chains follows, all from one sample in a study of CD8+CD57+ T cells in acquired aplastic anemia. TCRdb itself ran the reads through MiXCR, one entry per CDR3 protein. This sample carries over 150,000 distinct CDR3 sequences, about 64% of them seen once, and the ten largest clones take 35% to 50%. Sequencing input: sorted CD4+, CD8+, or CD8+CD57+ T cells (not recorded which) from PBMCs. These receptors were obtained from a human donor with aplastic anemia. Each CDR3 is given without its conserved first and last residue. Fields, in order: V gene, J gene, CDR3 protein.

TRBV20-1	TRBJ2-1	SASKGHEQF
TRBV5-5	TRBJ2-1	ASSLILMSEQF
TRBV29-1	TRBJ2-7	SVEDAGDYSYEQY
TRBV15	.	ATSRDSVGTLGGGKTQY
TRBV7-9	TRBJ1-1	ASSLQGEDTEAF
TRBV7-8	TRBJ1-3	ASSSDSLTGNTIY
TRBV28	TRBJ2-7	ASSLPLAAVYEQY
TRBV20-1	TRBJ2-1	SAQLAGGPGEQF
TRBV24-1	TRBJ1-5	ATSVGYGNQPQH
TRBV5-6	TRBJ1-1	ASSLAGVTEAF
TRBV10-3	TRBJ2-7	AIAALGSGVDEQY
TRBV6-4	TRBJ1-1	ASSGAGENTEAF
TRBV29-1	TRBJ2-3	SVPGQLLTDTQY
TRBV7-9	TRBJ1-2	ASSLGAGANYGYT
TRBV6-6	TRBJ2-7	ASSPGLSRTNYEQY
TRBV2	TRBJ2-3	ASSVFSRWGY
TRBV19	TRBJ2-5	ASQRGGGETQY
TRBV24-1	TRBJ2-5	ATEDRELQETQY
TRBV10-3	TRBJ1-6	AIRGGQAYKNSPLH
TRBV20-1	TRBJ2-5	SARGAWIAPETQY
TRBV5-1	TRBJ2-7	ASSPDGDRAYEQY
TRBV7-2	TRBJ1-3	ASSLEGGSGNTIY
TRBV4-1	TRBJ1-2	ASSQVNGYT
TRBV4-1	TRBJ1-6	ASSHGQGGSPLH
TRBV15	TRBJ2-1	ATSRGGTADEQF
TRBV12-3/TRBV12-4	TRBJ2-1	ASMSSQRELYEQF
TRBV6-4	TRBJ2-2	ASSDGTSGELF
TRBV24-1	TRBJ2-3	ATSDLKRGGTDTQY
TRBV20-1	TRBJ1-6	SARTGTDNSPLH
TRBV12-5	TRBJ2-2	ASALGSWELF
TRBV2	TRBJ2-7	ASGTSYEQY
TRBV20-1	TRBJ1-6	SASGYRVGSPLH
TRBV29-1	TRBJ2-2	SVQVGGAGPGELF
TRBV7-9	TRBJ2-2	ASSLRALRAGTGELF
TRBV5-4	TRBJ2-7	ASSLYEGTGSYEQY
TRBV7-8	TRBJ2-7	ASSQVGSVYEQY
TRBV7-3	TRBJ2-6	ASSLRSELHLR
TRBV10-3	TRBJ1-2	AIMGYTSYGYT
TRBV7-2	TRBJ1-4	ASSFRRNEKLF
TRBV2	TRBJ2-3	ASSDGAGGPGDTQY
TRBV20-1	TRBJ1-1	SAGGGGWENTEAF
TRBV9	TRBJ2-2	ASSSDGLETGELF
TRBV6-2/TRBV6-3	TRBJ2-2	ASSFGASGGMRTGELF
TRBV2	TRBJ2-5	ASSPRPQETQY
TRBV7-2	TRBJ2-6	ASSLTGGLAGGKTGANVLT
TRBV20-1	TRBJ2-7	SARDGVGAGGYEQY
TRBV20-1	TRBJ2-7	SARSPRTADDEQY
TRBV2	TRBJ1-6	ASRPGLNNSPLH
TRBV18	TRBJ1-2	ASSPSGTYNYGYT
TRBV20-1	TRBJ2-5	SADTTGGQETQY
TRBV7-8	TRBJ1-4	ASSLGGVGEKLF
TRBV5-4	TRBJ1-1	ASSWGTEMNTEAF